This TCR beta chain was identified during a study of cytomegalovirus exposure and HLA in healthy donors. Notes on the study in general: Across donors, most TCRs were seen rarely, yet some public ones were widespread. Roughly 170 TCR beta chains were listed as cytomegalovirus-associated. In vitro experiments confirmed that three CMV-associated chains were specific for CMV antigens. The tendency of first-cohort TCR clusters to co-occur in the 100 to 150 validation repertoires emerged from a later analysis.

Germline CDR1 and CDR2: SNHLY and FYNNEI. This CDR3 is 15 amino acids long. With 5 bases clipped from V and 6 bases from J, the junction kept 10 bases outside the gene matches. The method was immunoSEQ multiplex PCR; TCRdb's version includes in-frame clones alone and lacks a portion of them. The data show about 280,000 clones, roughly 85% seen once. About this clone: The antigen is unknown.

The sequenced sample consisted of PBMCs. This clonotype originated in a young woman in good health and CMV-seronegative. The chain is built from TRBV2 and TRBJ1-5, with 7 bases fitting TRBD1. As DNA, the CDR3 is TGTGCCAGCAGTAGTATGGGACAGCGATTTCAGCCCCAGCATTTT. The encoded protein is CASSSMGQRFQPQHF.